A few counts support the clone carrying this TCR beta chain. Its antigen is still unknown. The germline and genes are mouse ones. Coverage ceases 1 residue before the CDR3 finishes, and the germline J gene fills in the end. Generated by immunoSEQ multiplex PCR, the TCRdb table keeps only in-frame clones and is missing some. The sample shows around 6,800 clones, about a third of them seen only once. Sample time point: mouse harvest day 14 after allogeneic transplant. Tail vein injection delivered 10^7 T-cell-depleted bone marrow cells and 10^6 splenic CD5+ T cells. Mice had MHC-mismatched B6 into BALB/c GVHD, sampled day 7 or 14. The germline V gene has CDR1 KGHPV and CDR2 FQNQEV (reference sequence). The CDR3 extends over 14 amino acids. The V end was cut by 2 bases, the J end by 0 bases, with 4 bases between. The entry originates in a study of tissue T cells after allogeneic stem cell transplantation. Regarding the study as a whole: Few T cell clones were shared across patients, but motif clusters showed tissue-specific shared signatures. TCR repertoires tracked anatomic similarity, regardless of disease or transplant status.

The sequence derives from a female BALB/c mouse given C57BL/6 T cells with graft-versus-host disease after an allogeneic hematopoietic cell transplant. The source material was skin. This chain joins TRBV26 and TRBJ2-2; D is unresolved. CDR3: CASSLGTNTGQLYF. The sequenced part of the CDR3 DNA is TGTGCCAGCAGTCTGGGGACAAACACCGGGCAGCTCTAC.